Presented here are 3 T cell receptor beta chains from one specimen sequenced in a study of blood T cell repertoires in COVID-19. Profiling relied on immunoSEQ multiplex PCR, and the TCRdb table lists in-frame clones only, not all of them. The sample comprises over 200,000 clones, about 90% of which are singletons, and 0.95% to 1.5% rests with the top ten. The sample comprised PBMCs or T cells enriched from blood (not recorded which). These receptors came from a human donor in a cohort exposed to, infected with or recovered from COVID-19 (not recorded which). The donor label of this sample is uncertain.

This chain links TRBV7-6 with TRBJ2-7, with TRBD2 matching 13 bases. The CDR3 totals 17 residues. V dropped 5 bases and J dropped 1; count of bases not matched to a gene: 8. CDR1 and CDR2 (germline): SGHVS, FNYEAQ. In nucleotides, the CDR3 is TGTGCCAGCAGCCCGGGACTAGCGGGGCCTCATTCCTACGAGCAGTACTTC. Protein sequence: CASSPGLAGPHSYEQYF.

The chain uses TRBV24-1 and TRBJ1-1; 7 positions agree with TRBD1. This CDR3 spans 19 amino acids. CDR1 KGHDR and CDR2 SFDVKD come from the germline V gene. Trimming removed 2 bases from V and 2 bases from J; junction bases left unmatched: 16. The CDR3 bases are TGTGCCACCAGTGATTCCCGACTGCGGCAGGGGGGCCTTAACACTGAAGCTTTCTTT. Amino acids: CATSDSRLRQGGLNTEAFF.

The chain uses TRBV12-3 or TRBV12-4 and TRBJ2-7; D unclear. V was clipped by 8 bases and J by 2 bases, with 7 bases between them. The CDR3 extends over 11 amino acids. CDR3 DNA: TGTGCCAGCGCAGTACCCTACGAGCAGTACTTC. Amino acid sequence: CASAVPYEQYF.